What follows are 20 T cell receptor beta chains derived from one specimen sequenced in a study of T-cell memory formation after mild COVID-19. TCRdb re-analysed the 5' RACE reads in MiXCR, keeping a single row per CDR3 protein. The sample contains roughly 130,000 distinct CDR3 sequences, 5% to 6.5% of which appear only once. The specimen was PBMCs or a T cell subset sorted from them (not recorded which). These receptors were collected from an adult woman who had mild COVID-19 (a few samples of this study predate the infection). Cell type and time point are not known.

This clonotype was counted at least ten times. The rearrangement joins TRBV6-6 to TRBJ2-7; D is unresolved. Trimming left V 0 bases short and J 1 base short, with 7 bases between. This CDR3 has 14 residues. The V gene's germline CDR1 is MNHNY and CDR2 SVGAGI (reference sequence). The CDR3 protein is CASSYSQVSYEQYF. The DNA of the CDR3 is TGTGCCAGCAGTTACTCGCAGGTTTCCTACGAGCAGTACTTC.

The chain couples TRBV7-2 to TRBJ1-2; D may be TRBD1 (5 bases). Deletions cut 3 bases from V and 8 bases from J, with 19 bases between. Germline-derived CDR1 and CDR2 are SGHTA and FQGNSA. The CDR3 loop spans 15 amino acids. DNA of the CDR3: TGTGCCAGCAGCTTTATCGGTGTGGCAGGGAGAGGCTACACCTTC. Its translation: CASSFIGVAGRGYTF.

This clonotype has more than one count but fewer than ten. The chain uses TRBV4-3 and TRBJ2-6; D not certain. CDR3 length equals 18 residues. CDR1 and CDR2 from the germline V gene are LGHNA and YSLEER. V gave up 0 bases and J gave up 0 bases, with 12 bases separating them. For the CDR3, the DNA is TGCGCCAGCAGCCAAGAGGGATCTTTGGGCTCTGGGGCCAACGTCCTGACTTTC. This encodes CASSQEGSLGSGANVLTF.

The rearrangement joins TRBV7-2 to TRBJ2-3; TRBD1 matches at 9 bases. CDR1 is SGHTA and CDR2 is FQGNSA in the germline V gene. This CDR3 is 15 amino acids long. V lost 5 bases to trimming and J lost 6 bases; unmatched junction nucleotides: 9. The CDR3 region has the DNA TGTGCCAGCAGCCCTGGGACAGGGTTTTCTGATACGCAGTATTTT. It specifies CASSPGTGFSDTQYF.

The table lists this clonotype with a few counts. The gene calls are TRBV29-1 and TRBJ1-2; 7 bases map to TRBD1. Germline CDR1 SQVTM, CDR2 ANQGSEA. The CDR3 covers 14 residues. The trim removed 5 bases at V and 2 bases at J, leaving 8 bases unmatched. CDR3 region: CSVHPTGPNYGYTF. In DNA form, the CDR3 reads TGCAGCGTTCACCCGACAGGGCCCAACTATGGCTACACCTTC.

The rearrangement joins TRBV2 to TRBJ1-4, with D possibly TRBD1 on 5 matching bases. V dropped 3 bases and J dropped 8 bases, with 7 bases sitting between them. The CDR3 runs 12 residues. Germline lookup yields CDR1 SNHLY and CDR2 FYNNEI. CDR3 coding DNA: TGTGCCAGCAGTGATCAGGGCGAAAAACTGTTTTTT. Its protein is CASSDQGEKLFF.

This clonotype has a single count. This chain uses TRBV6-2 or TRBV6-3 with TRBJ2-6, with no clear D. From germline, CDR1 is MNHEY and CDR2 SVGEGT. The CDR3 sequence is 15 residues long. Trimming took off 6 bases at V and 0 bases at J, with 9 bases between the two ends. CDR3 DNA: TGTGCCAGCAGGTATTCGGGCTCTGGGGCCAACGTCCTGACTTTC. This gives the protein CASRYSGSGANVLTF.

The CDR3 spells CASSSGSSEMNTEAFF. CDR3 sequence (DNA): TGCGCCAGCAGCTCCGGGTCGTCGGAGATGAACACTGAAGCTTTCTTT. The rearrangement links TRBV5-1 to TRBJ1-1; D remains ambiguous. Germline assignment: CDR1 SGHRS and CDR2 YFSETQ. The CDR3 spans 16 residues. Trimming removed 3 bases from V and 0 bases from J, with 15 bases in between. Drawing the rest from reference TRBV5-1 and TRBJ1-1, the complete variable domain is KAGVTQTPRYLIKTRGQQVTLSCSPISGHRSVSWYQQTPGQGLQFLFEYFSETQRNKGNFPGRFSGRQFSNSRSEMNVSTLELGDSALYLCASSSGSSEMNTEAFFGQGTRLTVV.

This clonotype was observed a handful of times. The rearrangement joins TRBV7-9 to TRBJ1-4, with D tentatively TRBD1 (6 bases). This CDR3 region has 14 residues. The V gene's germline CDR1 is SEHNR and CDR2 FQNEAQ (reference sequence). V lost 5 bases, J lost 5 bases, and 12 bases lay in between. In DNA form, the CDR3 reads TGTGCCAGCAGCCCTGGAGGGGGGAATGAAAAACTGTTTTTT. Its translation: CASSPGGGNEKLFF.

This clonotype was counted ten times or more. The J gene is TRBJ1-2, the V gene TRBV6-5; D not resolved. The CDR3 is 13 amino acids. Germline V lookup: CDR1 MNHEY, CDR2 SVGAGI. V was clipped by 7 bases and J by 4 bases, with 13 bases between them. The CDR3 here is CASTSTRLYGYTF. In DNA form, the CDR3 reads TGTGCCAGCACCTCTACCCGACTCTATGGCTACACCTTC.

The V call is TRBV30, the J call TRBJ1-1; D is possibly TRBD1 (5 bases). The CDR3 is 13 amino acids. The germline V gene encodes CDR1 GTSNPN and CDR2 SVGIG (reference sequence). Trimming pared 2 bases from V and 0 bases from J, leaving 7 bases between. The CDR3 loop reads CAWSLGVNTEAFF. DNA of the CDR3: TGTGCCTGGAGTTTGGGGGTGAACACTGAAGCTTTCTTT.

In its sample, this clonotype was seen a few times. The CDR3 is CAWSPYIGGVVDTQYF. The CDR3 DNA reads as TGTGCCTGGAGTCCCTATATAGGGGGCGTCGTAGATACGCAGTATTTT. J is TRBJ2-3 and V is TRBV30; 7 bases align to TRBD1. Germline loops: CDR1 GTSNPN, CDR2 SVGIG (reference sequence). V shed 2 bases, J shed 5 bases, and the junction held 13 bases outside the gene matches. The CDR3 length is 16 residues.

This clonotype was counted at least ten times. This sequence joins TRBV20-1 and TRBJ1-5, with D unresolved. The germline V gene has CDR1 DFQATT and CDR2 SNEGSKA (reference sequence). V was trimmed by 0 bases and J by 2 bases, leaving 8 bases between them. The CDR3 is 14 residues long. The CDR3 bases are TGCAGTGCTAGAGATGGCGGCCGCAATCAGCCCCAGCATTTT. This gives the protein CSARDGGRNQPQHF.

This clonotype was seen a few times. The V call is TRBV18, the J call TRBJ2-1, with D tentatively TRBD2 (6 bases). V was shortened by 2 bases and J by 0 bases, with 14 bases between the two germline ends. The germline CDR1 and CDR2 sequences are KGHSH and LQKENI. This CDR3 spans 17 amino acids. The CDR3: CASSPALAANSYNEQFF. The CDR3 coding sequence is TGTGCCAGCTCACCAGCCTTAGCGGCAAACTCCTACAATGAGCAGTTCTTC.

The CDR3 nucleotides read TGTGCCAGCAGCTCCACCCTGCAGGGCCCTAGGGAATCCTACAATGAGCAGTTCTTC. Its protein is CASSSTLQGPRESYNEQFF. The chain recombines TRBV7-6 with TRBJ2-1, with D possibly TRBD1 on 5 matching bases. Deletions cut 4 bases from V and 1 base from J, with 23 bases between. CDR1 and CDR2 (germline): SGHVS, FNYEAQ. The CDR3 has 19 residues.

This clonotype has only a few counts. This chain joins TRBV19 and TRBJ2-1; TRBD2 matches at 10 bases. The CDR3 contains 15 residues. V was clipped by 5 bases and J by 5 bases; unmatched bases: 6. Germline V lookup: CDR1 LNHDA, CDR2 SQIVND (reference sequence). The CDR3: CASSWSSGGNNEQFF. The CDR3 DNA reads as TGTGCCAGTAGTTGGTCTAGCGGGGGCAACAATGAGCAGTTCTTC.

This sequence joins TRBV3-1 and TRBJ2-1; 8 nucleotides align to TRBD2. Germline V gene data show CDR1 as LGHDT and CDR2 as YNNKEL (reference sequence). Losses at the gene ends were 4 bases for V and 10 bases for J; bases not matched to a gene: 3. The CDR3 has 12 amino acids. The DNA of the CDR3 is TGTGCCAGCAGCCCCGGGGGGGGCGAGCAGTTCTTC. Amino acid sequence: CASSPGGGEQFF.

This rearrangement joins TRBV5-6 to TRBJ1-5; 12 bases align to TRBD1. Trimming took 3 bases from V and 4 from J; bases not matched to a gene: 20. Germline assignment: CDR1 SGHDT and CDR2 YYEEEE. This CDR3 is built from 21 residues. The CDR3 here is CASSSVKGQGARRIVNQPQHF. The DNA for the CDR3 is TGTGCCAGCAGCTCGGTTAAGGGACAGGGGGCGCGGAGGATTGTTAATCAGCCCCAGCATTTT.

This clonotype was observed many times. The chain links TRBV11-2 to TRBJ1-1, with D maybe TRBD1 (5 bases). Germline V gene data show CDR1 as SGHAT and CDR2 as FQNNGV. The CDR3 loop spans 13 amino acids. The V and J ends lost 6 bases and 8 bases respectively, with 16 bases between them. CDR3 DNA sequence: TGTGCCAGCAGACAGGACGTAAAGAAAGAAGCTTTCTTT. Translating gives CASRQDVKKEAFF.

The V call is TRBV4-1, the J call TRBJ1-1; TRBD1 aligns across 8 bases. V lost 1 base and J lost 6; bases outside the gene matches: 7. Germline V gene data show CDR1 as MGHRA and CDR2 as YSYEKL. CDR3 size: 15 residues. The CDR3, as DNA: TGCGCCAGCAGCCAAGGAGGGCTCAGGGGGCCTGAAGCTTTCTTT. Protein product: CASSQGGLRGPEAFF.